A selection of T cell receptor beta chains follows, all from one sample in a study of T cells after posttransplantation cyclophosphamide. Generated by immunoSEQ multiplex PCR, the TCRdb table keeps only in-frame clones and is missing some. Recorded here are 1,400 to 1,500 clones, none singletons. The material sequenced was PBMCs, taken after an allogeneic stem cell transplant with post-transplant cyclophosphamide. These receptors originate from a male patient in his thirties who received an allogeneic stem cell transplant from a related donor, was CMV-positive, and had acute GVHD only. These T cells may partly come from the graft donor. Each CDR3 is given with its conserved first and last residue. A D gene is named only where the DNA matches it firmly. The size field reads once, few, many, or a class for an expanded clone.

j_gene: TRBJ2-3
abundance: medium-sized
v_gene: TRBV7-9
d_gene: TRBD2
CDR3nt: TGTGCCTCGGGGGGGACGAGTCGCTCAGATACGCAGTATTTT
CDR3aa: CASGGTSRSDTQYF

j_gene: TRBJ2-7
abundance: large
v_gene: TRBV2
d_gene: -
CDR3nt: TGTGCCACCGCAGGGTTGGAGGGGGACGAGCAGTACTTC
CDR3aa: CATAGLEGDEQYF

j_gene: TRBJ2-1
abundance: medium-sized
v_gene: TRBV5-1
d_gene: -
CDR3nt: TGCGCCAGCAGCCCAGGGTATGGCCACAATGAGCAGTTCTTC
CDR3aa: CASSPGYGHNEQFF

j_gene: TRBJ1-5
abundance: medium-sized
v_gene: TRBV6-1
d_gene: -
CDR3nt: TGTGCCAGCAGTTCCGTGGGGGGAATTCAGCCCCAGCATTTT
CDR3aa: CASSSVGGIQPQHF

j_gene: TRBJ1-1
abundance: medium-sized
v_gene: TRBV5-1
d_gene: TRBD1
CDR3nt: TGCGCCAGCAGCGGGACAGGGCTGAACACTGAAGCTTTCTTT
CDR3aa: CASSGTGLNTEAFF

j_gene: TRBJ2-2
abundance: many
v_gene: TRBV9
d_gene: TRBD1
CDR3nt: TGTGCCAGCAGCACCCGACAGGGGTTGGGTACCGGGGAGCTGTTTTTT
CDR3aa: CASSTRQGLGTGELFF

j_gene: TRBJ2-2
abundance: many
v_gene: TRBV18
d_gene: -
CDR3nt: TGTGCCAGCTCACAGGGCAACACCGGGGAGCTGTTTTTT
CDR3aa: CASSQGNTGELFF

j_gene: TRBJ2-1
abundance: many
v_gene: TRBV4-2
d_gene: -
CDR3nt: TGTGCCAGCAGCCAAGAACCGGGACACGGTGAGCAGTTCTTC
CDR3aa: CASSQEPGHGEQFF

j_gene: TRBJ1-4
abundance: medium-sized
v_gene: TRBV9
d_gene: -
CDR3nt: TGTGCCAGCAGCGGTGGATCCGGGGCTAATGAAAAACTGTTTTTT
CDR3aa: CASSGGSGANEKLFF

j_gene: TRBJ2-2
abundance: medium-sized
v_gene: TRBV24-1
d_gene: -
CDR3nt: TGTGCCACCAGTGACCTTCATTTTCCGAGCGGCACCGGGGAGCTGTTTTTT
CDR3aa: CATSDLHFPSGTGELFF

j_gene: TRBJ2-7
abundance: many
v_gene: TRBV20-1
d_gene: -
CDR3nt: TGCAGTGCAATCGGCTCCTACGAGCAGTACTTC
CDR3aa: CSAIGSYEQYF

j_gene: TRBJ2-3
abundance: medium-sized
v_gene: TRBV2
d_gene: -
CDR3nt: TGTGCCAGTACCTTCGGTATTCCCCTCCCAGATACGCAGTATTTT
CDR3aa: CASTFGIPLPDTQYF

j_gene: TRBJ1-5
abundance: medium-sized
v_gene: TRBV6-5
d_gene: TRBD1
CDR3nt: TGTGCCAGCAGTCCGACAGGGGGCGGGCAGCCCCAGCATTTT
CDR3aa: CASSPTGGGQPQHF

j_gene: TRBJ1-6
abundance: medium-sized
v_gene: TRBV7-8
d_gene: TRBD1
CDR3nt: TGTGCCAGCAGCGTAAGCCGGGACAGAGATAATTCACCCCTCCACTTT
CDR3aa: CASSVSRDRDNSPLHF

j_gene: TRBJ2-7
abundance: medium-sized
v_gene: TRBV2
d_gene: -
CDR3nt: TGTGCCAGCAGCCTCTACGAGCAGTACTTC
CDR3aa: CASSLYEQYF

j_gene: TRBJ2-7
abundance: medium-sized
v_gene: TRBV12-3/TRBV12-4
d_gene: TRBD2
CDR3nt: TGTGCCAGCAGTCAACAACTAGCGGGGGGGCCCTACGAGCAGTACTTC
CDR3aa: CASSQQLAGGPYEQYF

j_gene: TRBJ1-1
abundance: many
v_gene: TRBV11-1
d_gene: TRBD1
CDR3nt: TGTGCCAGCAGCTTAGAAGGGACAGGCTTCGAAGCTTTCTTT
CDR3aa: CASSLEGTGFEAFF

j_gene: TRBJ2-3
abundance: few
v_gene: TRBV29-1
d_gene: TRBD1
CDR3nt: TGCAGCGTTGGGACAGGGTGGACAGATACGCAGTATTTT
CDR3aa: CSVGTGWTDTQYF

j_gene: TRBJ1-6
abundance: medium-sized
v_gene: TRBV7-9
d_gene: -
CDR3nt: TGTGCCAGCAGCTTGAGGCAGGGTGAAGCACCCCTCCACTTT
CDR3aa: CASSLRQGEAPLHF

j_gene: TRBJ2-3
abundance: many
v_gene: TRBV5-1
d_gene: -
CDR3nt: TGCGCCAGCAGCCGCCAGGATACGCAGTATTTT
CDR3aa: CASSRQDTQYF

j_gene: TRBJ2-3
abundance: many
v_gene: TRBV2
d_gene: TRBD1
CDR3nt: TGTGCCAGTTTCCCGGGACAGAAAATGAACACAGATACGCAGTATTTT
CDR3aa: CASFPGQKMNTDTQYF

j_gene: TRBJ2-2
abundance: medium-sized
v_gene: TRBV2
d_gene: -
CDR3nt: TGTGCCAGCAGTCTTAGCGGGGAGCTGTTTTTT
CDR3aa: CASSLSGELFF

j_gene: TRBJ2-7
abundance: medium-sized
v_gene: TRBV5-6
d_gene: -
CDR3nt: TGTGCCAGCAGCTGGGAGGCGGGGAGGACCCCTTTCTACGAGCAGTACTTC
CDR3aa: CASSWEAGRTPFYEQYF

j_gene: TRBJ1-3
abundance: medium-sized
v_gene: TRBV12-3/TRBV12-4
d_gene: -
CDR3nt: TGTGCCAGCAGTCGTACAGGGTCCGGAAACACCATATATTTT
CDR3aa: CASSRTGSGNTIYF

j_gene: TRBJ2-5
abundance: many
v_gene: TRBV12-3/TRBV12-4
d_gene: TRBD1
CDR3nt: TGTGCCAGCTCCCAGGGGGCCAAGGAGACCCAGTACTTC
CDR3aa: CASSQGAKETQYF

j_gene: TRBJ1-1
abundance: medium-sized
v_gene: TRBV27
d_gene: -
CDR3nt: TGTGCCAGCAGTAAACAGAATCTTCAAGAAGCTTTCTTT
CDR3aa: CASSKQNLQEAFF

j_gene: TRBJ2-3
abundance: many
v_gene: TRBV4-2
d_gene: TRBD2
CDR3nt: TGTGCCAGCAGCCAAGATAACCTAGCGGGGGGATCATTTAGCACAGATACGCAGTATTTT
CDR3aa: CASSQDNLAGGSFSTDTQYF

j_gene: TRBJ2-1
abundance: few
v_gene: TRBV5-1
d_gene: TRBD2
CDR3nt: TGCGCCAGCACCTTAGCGGGGGGCCTATACAATGAGCAGTTCTTC
CDR3aa: CASTLAGGLYNEQFF

j_gene: TRBJ1-6
abundance: large
v_gene: TRBV7-9
d_gene: TRBD1
CDR3nt: TGTGCCAGCAGCACTGGACAGGGGGATTCACCCCTCCACTTT
CDR3aa: CASSTGQGDSPLHF

j_gene: TRBJ2-5
abundance: few
v_gene: TRBV6-5
d_gene: TRBD2
CDR3nt: TGTGCCAGCAGTTACGCCGGGACTAGCGGGGGGGAGACCCAGTACTTC
CDR3aa: CASSYAGTSGGETQYF

j_gene: TRBJ2-5
abundance: many
v_gene: TRBV27
d_gene: -
CDR3nt: TGTGCCAGCAGTTTATGGAGTCAGGGTCAAGAGACCCAGTACTTC
CDR3aa: CASSLWSQGQETQYF

j_gene: TRBJ1-5
abundance: many
v_gene: TRBV28
d_gene: TRBD1
CDR3nt: TGTGCCAGCACCTCCGGACAGGGTAATAATCAGCCCCAGCATTTT
CDR3aa: CASTSGQGNNQPQHF

j_gene: TRBJ2-1
abundance: medium-sized
v_gene: TRBV5-4
d_gene: TRBD2
CDR3nt: TGTGCCAGCAGCTCTGGGACTAGCTCCTACAATGAGCAGTTCTTC
CDR3aa: CASSSGTSSYNEQFF

j_gene: TRBJ1-6
abundance: many
v_gene: TRBV4-3
d_gene: -
CDR3nt: TGCGCCAGCAGCCAAGATGAGTTAGTGGAGGGGTCCCTTTTTAATTCACCCCTCCACTTT
CDR3aa: CASSQDELVEGSLFNSPLHF

j_gene: TRBJ1-2
abundance: many
v_gene: TRBV28
d_gene: TRBD1
CDR3nt: TGTGCCAGCAGTCGCGGGACAGGCTATGGCTACACCTTC
CDR3aa: CASSRGTGYGYTF

j_gene: TRBJ1-2
abundance: many
v_gene: TRBV7-8
d_gene: -
CDR3nt: TGTGCCAGCAGCTTTCGGGTGGACTATGGCTACACCTTC
CDR3aa: CASSFRVDYGYTF

j_gene: TRBJ1-1
abundance: many
v_gene: TRBV12-3/TRBV12-4
d_gene: -
CDR3nt: TGTGCCAGCAGTTTAACCAGAGACACTGAAGCTTTCTTT
CDR3aa: CASSLTRDTEAFF

j_gene: TRBJ1-4
abundance: medium-sized
v_gene: TRBV5-1
d_gene: -
CDR3nt: TGCGCCAGCAGCCCCAACGGGGGGCGCGGTGAAAAACTGTTTTTT
CDR3aa: CASSPNGGRGEKLFF

j_gene: TRBJ1-3
abundance: medium-sized
v_gene: TRBV4-3
d_gene: TRBD1
CDR3nt: TGCGCCAGCAGCCAAGAGACAGGGTGGTCGGACACCATATATTTT
CDR3aa: CASSQETGWSDTIYF

j_gene: TRBJ1-5
abundance: many
v_gene: TRBV4-3
d_gene: -
CDR3nt: TGCGCCAGCAGCCAAGATTACAGCGGCGGGATAGTCAATCAGCCCCAGCATTTT
CDR3aa: CASSQDYSGGIVNQPQHF

j_gene: TRBJ2-3
abundance: medium-sized
v_gene: TRBV28
d_gene: -
CDR3nt: TGTGCCAGCAGGGCGGAGGGGATGGGTCCAGATACGCAGTATTTT
CDR3aa: CASRAEGMGPDTQYF

j_gene: TRBJ1-5
abundance: medium-sized
v_gene: TRBV10-2
d_gene: TRBD1
CDR3nt: TGCGCCAGCAGTGAGTCGTCAGGGGGCCATCAGCCCCAGCATTTT
CDR3aa: CASSESSGGHQPQHF

j_gene: TRBJ2-1
abundance: medium-sized
v_gene: TRBV5-1
d_gene: -
CDR3nt: TGCGCCAGCAGCTTGGTGAGGGATGAGCAGTTCTTC
CDR3aa: CASSLVRDEQFF

j_gene: TRBJ2-1
abundance: medium-sized
v_gene: TRBV11-3
d_gene: -
CDR3nt: TGTGCCAGCAGCTCTACGAGCTCCTACAATGAGCAGTTCTTC
CDR3aa: CASSSTSSYNEQFF

j_gene: TRBJ2-5
abundance: many
v_gene: TRBV11-3
d_gene: TRBD1
CDR3nt: TGTGCCAGCAGCTTTGGGACAGACTTCCAAGAGACCCAGTACTTC
CDR3aa: CASSFGTDFQETQYF